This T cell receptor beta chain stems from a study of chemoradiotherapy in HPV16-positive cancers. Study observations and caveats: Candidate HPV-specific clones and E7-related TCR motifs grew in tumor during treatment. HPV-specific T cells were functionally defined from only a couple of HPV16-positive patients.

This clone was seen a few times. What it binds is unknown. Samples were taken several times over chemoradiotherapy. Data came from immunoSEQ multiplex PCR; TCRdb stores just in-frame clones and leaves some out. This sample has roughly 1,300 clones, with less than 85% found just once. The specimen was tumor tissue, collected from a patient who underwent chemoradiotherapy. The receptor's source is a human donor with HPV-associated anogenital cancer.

CDR3 loop: CASSVGLAGVEQYF. The CDR3 DNA reads TGTGCCAGCAGCGTAGGGCTAGCGGGAGTCGAGCAGTACTTC. The chain employs TRBV9 and TRBJ2-7, with TRBD2 matching over 10 bases. Germline CDR1 SGDLS, CDR2 YYNGEE. The J segment lost 6 bases and the V segment lost 0 bases, leaving 3 bases of the junction unmatched. This CDR3 is built from 14 residues.